The 14 T cell receptor beta chains listed next were all sequenced from one sample in a study of CD8+CD57+ T cells in acquired aplastic anemia. The use of genomic DNA as template underpinned the TCR beta VDJ and CDR3 profiling. TCRdb re-called the reads through MiXCR, storing one row per CDR3 protein. The profile shows around 170,000 distinct CDR3 sequences, more than 45% of them singletons. The sequenced patients had an expansion of CD8+CD57+ cells seen by flow cytometry. The specimen sequenced was sorted CD4+, CD8+, or CD8+CD57+ T cells (not recorded which) from PBMCs. These receptor sequences come from a human donor with aplastic anemia.

This clonotype was recorded at least ten times. The germline gene is not matched at one end of the junction; a read error may be the cause. This chain uses TRBV7-2 with TRBJ2-2, with 7 bases that match TRBD1. In germline, CDR1 is SGHTA, CDR2 FQGNSA. There are 14 residues in the CDR3. The CDR3 DNA follows: TGTGCCAGCATCTTAATCACAGGGGCCGGGGAGCTGTTTTTT. Its translation: CASILITGAGELFF.

This chain connects TRBV7-9 to TRBJ2-7; 9 positions match TRBD1. The CDR3 contains 15 residues. V lost 1 base and J lost 3; bases outside the gene matches: 4. Looked up from germline, CDR1 is SEHNR and CDR2 is FQNEAQ (reference sequence). For the CDR3, the DNA is TGTGCCAGCAGCTTAGGGACAGGGGTCCTCTACGAGCAGTACTTC. Its translation is CASSLGTGVLYEQYF.

V usage is TRBV29-1 and J usage is TRBJ2-5; D ambiguous. From germline, CDR1 is SQVTM and CDR2 ANQGSEA. CDR3 length: 14 residues. V lost 1 base and J 2 bases, leaving 11 bases between the germline ends. This CDR3 is CSVEVVRPQETQYF. As DNA, the CDR3 is TGCAGCGTTGAAGTTGTCAGGCCACAAGAGACCCAGTACTTC. Drawing the rest from reference TRBV29-1 and TRBJ2-5, the complete variable domain is SAVISQKPSRDICQRGTSLTIQCQVDSQVTMMFWYRQQPGQSLTLIATANQGSEATYESGFVIDKFPISRPNLTFSTLTVSNMSPEDSSIYLCSVEVVRPQETQYFGPGTRLLVL.

In regard to this clonotype: Since a much larger clone is just one base distant, this may be a read error. The gene calls are TRBV19 and TRBJ2-6; a weak D match, TRBD1 (6 bases). Germline V gene lookup returns CDR1 LNHDA and CDR2 SQIVND (reference sequence). This CDR3 region has 16 residues. Trimming removed 8 bases from V and 9 bases from J, with 23 bases in between. The CDR3 DNA reads as TGTGCCAGTCGTAGCCGAAACCTCGGGACAAGCAACGTCCTGACTTTC. Its translation is CASRSRNLGTSNVLTF.

The chain joins TRBV9 to TRBJ1-2; D perhaps matches TRBD1 (6 bases). V was pared by 1 base and J by 2 bases, with 12 bases between. The length of the CDR3 is 15 residues. In germline, CDR1 is SGDLS, CDR2 YYNGEE. CDR3 DNA: TGTGCCAGCAGCGTATTTCAGGGGCCCAACTATGGCTACACCTTC. Its protein is CASSVFQGPNYGYTF.

This clonotype was observed at least ten times. The chain joins TRBV6-5 to TRBJ2-3; D is unresolved. The CDR3 has 13 residues. V gave up 11 bases and J gave up 0 bases, with 12 bases separating them. Germline loops: CDR1 MNHEY, CDR2 SVGAGI. The CDR3 DNA is TGTGCCTCAAGGACCCCTAGCACAGATACGCAGTATTTT. Translation: CASRTPSTDTQYF.

Note on this clonotype: A much larger clone differs by one base, so this may be a read error. This sequence joins TRBV20-1 and TRBJ1-1; 10 nucleotides match TRBD1. The CDR3 extends over 15 amino acids. Germline CDR1 DFQATT, CDR2 SNEGSKA (reference sequence). This CDR3 is CSARDRTGGNTEASF. In DNA form, the CDR3 reads TGCAGTGCTAGAGATAGGACAGGGGGAAACACTGAAGCTTCCTTT.

This clonotype was seen ten or more times. The J gene is TRBJ2-1, the V gene TRBV5-1; either TRBD1 or TRBD2 may fit D (7 bases each). CDR1 is SGHRS and CDR2 is YFSETQ in the germline V gene. CDR3 length: 14 residues. V was clipped by 4 bases and J by 7 bases, with 15 bases between them. The chain's CDR3 is CASSLRQGGNEQFF. Here the CDR3 DNA reads TGCGCCAGCAGCCTACGACAGGGAGGGAATGAGCAGTTCTTC.

The V and J genes are TRBV7-2 and TRBJ2-2; possibly TRBD1 or TRBD2 for D (5 bases each). The V gene lost 4 bases and the J gene lost 7 bases, with 19 bases spanning the gap. Looked up from germline, CDR1 is SGHTA and CDR2 is FQGNSA. This CDR3 is built from 16 residues. The CDR3 bases are TGTGCCAGCAGCTCAGGGCTATCGAGGGATCACGGGGAGCTGTTTTTT. Amino acid sequence: CASSSGLSRDHGELFF.

This chain links TRBV12-3 or TRBV12-4 with TRBJ1-1; D not certain. The length of the CDR3 is 13 residues. Trimming left V 2 bases short and J 5 bases short, with 9 bases between. This CDR3 reads CASSLSRRTEAFF. CDR3 nucleotide sequence: TGTGCCAGCAGTTTAAGCCGCAGGACTGAAGCTTTCTTT.

This clonotype was recorded a few times. This rearrangement joins TRBV6-1 to TRBJ1-3, with unresolved D. The CDR3 sequence is 16 residues long. Per germline, CDR1 MNHNS and CDR2 SASEGT. Trimming stripped 6 bases from V and 0 bases from J, with 15 bases between. The DNA for the CDR3 is TGTGCCAGCAGCTCGAATAGGAGAGTCTCTGGAAACACCATATATTTT. Its translation: CASSSNRRVSGNTIYF.

This clonotype came up a few times. The chain carries TRBV30 and TRBJ1-6; no firm D call. V gave up 0 bases and J gave up 10 bases, with 13 bases separating them. CDR3 length: 14 amino acids. The germline CDR1 and CDR2 sequences are GTSNPN and SVGIG (reference sequence). CDR3: CAWSVGEGVSPLHF. In nucleotides, the CDR3 is TGTGCCTGGAGTGTAGGCGAAGGAGTGTCACCCCTCCACTTT.

For this clonotype: This may stem from a read error, because a much larger clone lies one nucleotide away. This rearrangement joins TRBV12-3 or TRBV12-4 to TRBJ2-7, with TRBD2 matching over 12 bases. Germline trimming cut 4 bases from V and 4 bases from J; bases unmatched to any gene: 5. The CDR3 has 15 residues. In DNA, the CDR3 is TGTGCCAGCAGTTCACCTAGCGGGGGGGTGTACGAGCAGTACGTC. It is translated as CASSSPSGGVYEQYV.

The V call is TRBV15, the J call TRBJ2-7; tentatively, D is TRBD1 (6 bases). V dropped 2 bases and J dropped 2 bases, with 7 bases sitting between them. The CDR3 is made up of 13 amino acids. The V gene's germline CDR1 is LNHNV and CDR2 YYDKDF (reference sequence). Written as DNA, the CDR3 is TGTGCCACCAGCAGACCAGGGGCCTACGAGCAGTACTTC. Translated: CATSRPGAYEQYF.